Each of the 20 T cell receptor beta chains below was sequenced from the same sample in a study of T-cell reconstitution after alpha-beta-depleted transplantation in children listed by TCRdb under 2016. Library construction relied on PCR. The instrument given in TCRdb is Illumina HiSeq 2500. TCR library preparation used molecular barcoding, with unique molecular identifiers applied to normalize quantification of the TCRbeta repertoire. TCRdb reprocessing: public reads trimmed at Q25 with fastp, clones called with MiXCR, in-frame beta chains kept. When rows share a CDR3 protein, they turn into one entry using the most common DNA and genes. In this sample the table shows about 980,000 distinct CDR3 sequences, around 30% of which occur a single time. The leading ten clones occupy roughly 31% of the sample. The treatment or condition label corresponds to: allogeneic hematopoietic cell transplantation with graft depleted of TCRalphabeta T cells and CD19 B cells.

The sequencing used PBMCs, mostly from graft donor cells, collected 360 days after TCRalphabeta/CD19-depleted stem cell transplant. These receptor sequences come from a boy younger than two who had a stem cell transplant for SCID, so the T cells may come from the graft donor.

The chain recombines TRBV12-3 or TRBV12-4 with TRBJ1-2; no definite D call. This CDR3 has 16 amino acids. V was cut by 2 bases and J by 1 base, with 14 bases left in between. DNA of the CDR3: TGTGCCAGCAGTTTAACCCCACCTGGGGATAACTATGGCTACACCTTC. Translated, it gives CASSLTPPGDNYGYTF.

The gene calls are TRBV24-1 and TRBJ2-3; D might be TRBD1 (6 bases). The CDR3 runs 16 residues. Germline V CDR1 and CDR2: KGHDR, SFDVKD. The V gene lost 4 bases and the J gene lost 0 bases, with 13 bases spanning the gap. This chain's CDR3 is CATSETYGTSTDTQYF. As DNA, the CDR3 is TGTGCCACCAGTGAAACCTACGGGACAAGCACAGATACGCAGTATTTT.

This clonotype was recorded a few times. The rearrangement links TRBV5-1 to TRBJ2-3; D is possibly TRBD2 (7 bases). V was clipped by 1 base and J by 6 bases, with 12 bases between them. The CDR3 runs to 14 residues. Germline V gives CDR1 SGHRS, CDR2 YFSETQ. The CDR3 DNA is TGCGCCAGCAGCTTGCCCGGGGGGCCCGATACGCAGTATTTT. Its translation: CASSLPGGPDTQYF.

The V call is TRBV20-1, the J call TRBJ2-1; possibly TRBD2 for D (5 bases). The CDR3 has 16 amino acids. Germline loops: CDR1 DFQATT, CDR2 SNEGSKA (reference sequence). V was shortened by 4 bases and J by 1 base, with 17 bases between the two germline ends. CDR3 bases: TGCAGTGCTAACCCGCGGGTCGTCCTGTCCTACAATGAGCAGTTCTTC. This codes for CSANPRVVLSYNEQFF.

The J gene is TRBJ2-7, the V gene TRBV12-3 or TRBV12-4; D is tentatively TRBD1 or TRBD2 (5 bases each). The CDR3 is made up of 13 amino acids. The V end was cut by 8 bases, the J end by 2 bases, with 13 bases between. DNA of the CDR3: TGTGCCAGCTCCCGGGGCTATACCTACGAGCAGTACTTC. Translation: CASSRGYTYEQYF.

The chain links TRBV27 to TRBJ1-5; D may be TRBD1 (5 bases). V lost 10 bases to trimming and J lost 2 bases, with 12 bases between them. CDR3 length: 13 residues. CDR1 and CDR2 (germline): MNHEY, SMNVEV (reference sequence). CDR3: CATMPGRNQPQHF. As DNA, the CDR3 is TGTGCCACCATGCCGGGGCGCAATCAGCCCCAGCATTTT.

The rearrangement uses TRBV5-1 and TRBJ2-5; weak D call: TRBD2 (5 bases). Trimming cost V 7 bases and J 3 bases, with 16 bases left between them. CDR1 and CDR2 from the germline V gene are SGHRS and YFSETQ. The CDR3 loop spans 14 amino acids. The CDR3 protein is CASLTWPEEETQYF. The CDR3 DNA reads TGCGCCAGCCTGACCTGGCCGGAGGAAGAGACCCAGTACTTC.

This clonotype was detected a few times. CDR3 sequence (DNA): TGCGCCAGCAGCCTTTTACCCTCTGCCACCGGGGAGCTGTTTTTT. It codes for CASSLLPSATGELFF. The V gene is TRBV4-1, the J gene TRBJ2-2; D is unresolved. The CDR3 length is 15 residues. V shed 4 bases and J shed 4 bases, with 13 bases lying between them. Germline CDR1 MGHRA, CDR2 YSYEKL.

This clonotype was counted once. The chain joins TRBV5-1 to TRBJ1-2, with TRBD1 as a possible D gene (5 bases). This CDR3 has 13 amino acids. Trimming took off 0 bases at V and 8 bases at J, with 11 bases between the two ends. Germline CDR1 and CDR2: SGHRS and YFSETQ. DNA of the CDR3: TGCGCCAGCAGCTTGGGACAGCGGGGCGGCTACACCTTC. Residues: CASSLGQRGGYTF.

This clonotype was observed a few times. The chain recombines TRBV7-2 with TRBJ2-3, with D possibly matching TRBD2 (5 bases). The germline V gene has CDR1 SGHTA and CDR2 FQGNSA. This CDR3 contains 15 residues. V lost 5 bases to trimming and J lost 4 bases, with 16 bases between them. CDR3 DNA: TGTGCCAGCAGCCGTAAGCCTAGCCCCCCAGATACGCAGTATTTT. Translation: CASSRKPSPPDTQYF.

The chain joins TRBV12-3 or TRBV12-4 to TRBJ2-5; either TRBD1 or TRBD2 may supply D (6 bases each). The CDR3 contains 13 residues. V lost 7 bases, J lost 5 bases, and 14 bases lay in between. CDR3 bases: TGTGCCAGCATGGGGGCGGGGCGGGAGACCCAGTACTTC. The encoded protein is CASMGAGRETQYF.

V gene TRBV12-3 or TRBV12-4 combines with J gene TRBJ2-5, with D possibly called TRBD1 or TRBD2 (7 bases each). The CDR3 is 16 residues long. Between the trimmed V and J ends, which lost 6 bases and 4 bases, there was a span of 21 bases. This CDR3 is CASSWDSPSGGETQYF. Written as DNA, the CDR3 is TGTGCCAGCAGCTGGGACAGCCCCTCGGGAGGAGAGACCCAGTACTTC.

The V gene is TRBV28, the J gene TRBJ1-6; D unresolved. Germline values: CDR1 MDHEN, CDR2 SYDVKM. V lost 2 bases and J lost 0, with 11 bases in between. The CDR3 is 17 residues long. Written as DNA, the CDR3 is TGTGCCAGCAGTTTAAAGAGGATCAGCTCCTATAATTCACCCCTCCACTTT. Encoded protein: CASSLKRISSYNSPLHF.

V usage is TRBV5-1 and J usage is TRBJ2-3, with 9 bases lining up with TRBD2. The CDR3 has 15 residues. The V and J ends lost 2 bases and 5 bases, in that order; junction bases with no gene match: 6. From germline, CDR1 is SGHRS and CDR2 YFSETQ. The CDR3 here is CASSFERGAGDTQYF. The CDR3 DNA follows: TGCGCCAGCAGCTTCGAGCGGGGGGCCGGAGATACGCAGTATTTT.

This clonotype was seen more than once but under ten times. V gene TRBV3-1 combines with J gene TRBJ2-2, with D hard to call. The CDR3 sequence is 14 residues long. Germline lookup yields CDR1 LGHDT and CDR2 YNNKEL (reference sequence). Trimming left V 0 bases short and J 6 bases short, with 8 bases between. The CDR3 here is CASSQEGVAGELFF. Here the CDR3 DNA reads TGTGCCAGCAGCCAAGAAGGTGTAGCCGGGGAGCTGTTTTTT. The entire variable domain, with the rest obtained from reference TRBV3-1 and TRBJ2-2, is as follows: DTAVSQTPKYLVTQMGNDKSIKCEQNLGHDTMYWYKQDSKKFLKIMFSYNNKELIINETVPNRFSPKSPDKAHLNLHINSLELGDSAVYFCASSQEGVAGELFFGEGSRLTVL.

This chain joins TRBV3-1 and TRBJ2-1; 13 nucleotides agree with TRBD2. The CDR3 is 22 amino acids. Germline CDR1 reads LGHDT; CDR2 reads YNNKEL (reference sequence). V lost 1 base to trimming and J lost 0 bases; unmatched junction nucleotides: 15. The CDR3 DNA follows: TGTGCCAGCAGCCAAGTTGTGGCGCGGACTAGCGGGGGCACCGGCTCCTACAATGAGCAGTTCTTC. This sequence encodes CASSQVVARTSGGTGSYNEQFF.

V usage is TRBV5-1 and J usage is TRBJ2-7; TRBD1 might be the D (6 bases). The CDR3 is made up of 15 amino acids. Trimming removed 4 bases at V and 3 bases at J, with 17 bases between. Germline V gene sequence: CDR1 SGHRS, CDR2 YFSETQ. CDR3 nucleotide sequence: TGCGCCAGCAGCCCGGGTGGAAAGGGGGACTACGAGCAGTACTTC. It encodes CASSPGGKGDYEQYF.

The sample holds a few counts of this clonotype. CDR3 DNA sequence: TGTGCCAGCAGTCAGGCAGGGGGCTTAACCGGGGAGCTGTTTTTT. Amino acids: CASSQAGGLTGELFF. The chain joins TRBV6-1 to TRBJ2-2; TRBD1 agrees at 8 bases. Losses at the gene ends were 5 bases for V and 5 bases for J; bases not matched to a gene: 7. The germline V gene encodes CDR1 MNHNS and CDR2 SASEGT. This CDR3 spans 15 amino acids.

This clonotype was recorded many times. The V call is TRBV29-1, the J call TRBJ2-3, with D hard to call. Germline assignment: CDR1 SQVTM and CDR2 ANQGSEA. The CDR3 extends over 14 amino acids. V shed 6 bases and J shed 2 bases, with 15 bases lying between them. CDR3 bases: TGCAGCGTGGCGGCACAGAGTTCCACAGATACGCAGTATTTT. Its protein product is CSVAAQSSTDTQYF.

In its sample, this clonotype was seen once. The chain uses TRBV11-1 and TRBJ2-1, with D maybe TRBD1 (5 bases). Looked up from germline, CDR1 is SGHAT and CDR2 is FQDESV (reference sequence). With 1 base removed from V and 1 base from J, the gap between germline ends came to 17 bases. CDR3 length equals 18 residues. DNA of the CDR3: TGTGCCAGCAGCTTAGTTCGTGTTGGATCAGGGTCCTACAATGAGCAGTTCTTC. Its protein is CASSLVRVGSGSYNEQFF.